Listed here is a single T cell receptor (beta chain). Its antigen remains undetermined. The input lacks base qualities; no much larger clone sits a single base away. This sample is part of a study of OX40 agonist ivuxolimab in advanced cancers. In the study overall: Ivuxolimab, which targeted the costimulatory receptor OX40 (CD134), was an agonistic, fully human IgG2 monoclonal antibody. Of the approximately 50 dose-escalation patients, hepatocellular carcinoma was present in roughly 19, melanoma in around 15, renal cell carcinoma in 9 and head and neck cancer in 9. The dose-escalation cohort was about 86% male with a mean age of about 60 years, ranging from about 20 to 80. Intravenous ivuxolimab was administered to patients every 2 weeks at six dose levels: 0.01, 0.1, 0.3, 1.5, 3 and 10 mg/kg. The point of sequencing TCRbeta in the periphery was to test whether ivuxolimab changed TCR sequence diversity and drove clonal T-cell expansion. Prior anti-PD-1, anti-PD-L1 or anti-CTLA-4 therapy was permitted, and less than 45% of dose-escalation patients had received checkpoint inhibitors. The monotherapy dose-escalation portion (N ≈ 52 patients) of the phase I ivuxolimab trial is reported in the paper. Partial responses occurred in three dose-escalation patients, of whom one had hepatocellular carcinoma and two had cutaneous melanoma.

The CDR3, cysteine through phenylalanine, is 14 amino acids long. Kept here is only the CDR3 DNA, which spans 42 bases and is read in frame from base 1. V loses 0 bases, J loses 6 bases, and the germline ends lie 9 bases apart. CDR1 and CDR2, looked up from the germline V gene, are MNHEY and SVGAGI. Findings and caveats that apply to the study as a whole: Clonal expansion of both CD4+ and CD8+ blood T cells was observed from baseline to week 6 at doses 0.1 to 3.0 mg/kg. Low levels of normalized T-cell clonal expansion were also shown by some nonresponding patients. The antigen specificity of the peripheral T cells that underwent clonal expansion was not determined. On average, CD8+ T cells showed more expanded clones than CD4+ T cells after ivuxolimab. Partial responders in the 0.1-3.0 mg/kg groups had among the lowest normalized peripheral clonal expansion, especially among CD8+ T cells.

The trial excluded patients who had a history of autoimmune disease or who were on systemic immunosuppression. In every dose cohort, peripheral blood was drawn for TCR sequencing at baseline, cycle 4 day 1, and cycle 7 day 1. Samples were obtained from an open-label, multicenter, first-in-human phase I dose-escalation trial of ivuxolimab. Adults with locally advanced or metastatic melanoma, renal cell carcinoma, hepatocellular carcinoma or head and neck squamous cell carcinoma were enrolled in the trial. Before TCR sequencing, CD4+ T cells and CD8+ T cells from peripheral blood were sorted into separate populations. Genomic DNA was isolated from the sorted cells so that the TCRbeta CDR3 region could be sequenced. The immunoSEQ Assay was used for sequencing of TCRbeta CDR3 regions. TCRdb limited this immuneACCESS table to in-frame rearrangements with V and J called. A share of clones is missing; checked studies link under half to unresolved V genes, and the rest is unexplained. This sample comprises some 60,000 clones, about 89% of them detected only once. The ten most abundant clones make up 14% of the sample.

The sequenced sample was CD4+ or CD8+ T cells sorted from blood, obtained in a trial of the OX40 agonist ivuxolimab. Recombination linked TRBV6-5 to TRBJ1-5, with the D segment identity uncertain. The clonotype was recovered from an adult with an advanced solid tumor such as melanoma, head and neck, liver or kidney cancer. The DNA is as follows: TGTGCCAGCAGTTACTCGAGGGTCACTCAGCCCCAGCATTTT. This sequence encodes CASSYSRVTQPQHF.